This TCR beta chain comes out of a study of T cell responses to AZD1222 COVID-19 vaccine (dated by TCRdb to the early 2020s). Concerning the study at large: A total of roughly 240 trial participants underwent TCR sequencing, of whom nearly 210 received two doses of AZD1222 and some 25 received two doses of the MenACWY control vaccine. Trial participants were enrolled by age into 18-55, 56-69 and 70-plus year subgroups, with roughly 160, 29 and 62 TCR-sequenced participants respectively.

The time point label corresponds to: about 28 days (+/-7) after the second vaccine dose. AZD1222 recipients with second doses at about 4 weeks or about 12 weeks were pooled, because spike-specific TCR depth and breadth did not differ between schedules. Vaccinee samples were obtained from the UK trials COV001 and COV002, which included a single-blind randomized controlled phase 2/3 trial of AZD1222 (ChAdOx1 nCoV-19) in healthy adults. For TCRbeta chain sequencing, PBMC samples from trial participants were taken at day 0 and at day 28 after the second dose. The CDR3 regions of human TCRbeta chains were analyzed by immunosequencing. Concerning the study's data processing: TCRs in the repertoires were matched against a reference library of SARS-CoV-2-specific TCRs that had been generated with the MIRA antigen-specificity platform. Breadth meant the fraction of unique TCRs that were SARS-CoV-2-associated, whereas depth meant the fraction of total T cells that were SARS-CoV-2-associated. Using the MIRA data, each spike-specific TCR was assigned both to the spike region to which the TCR was reactive and to a CD4 or CD8 class. Log10-transformed breadth and depth values were compared by one-way ANOVA with Sidak's multiple comparisons tests. TCRdb carries this immuneACCESS record with in-frame sequences only. Its versions omit some clonotypes, under half of them owing to an unresolved V gene in the studies checked, with the rest unexplained. That table gives V, J and clone size, and the DNA gave D and trimming. The sample profile shows more than 75,000 clones; more than 85% of them were found once. The ten most abundant clones make up 6.5% to 9.5% of the sample.

Points the paper makes about the study in general: After two AZD1222 doses, both the breadth and the depth of spike-specific TCRs were significantly higher than at day 0 and than in MenACWY recipients. Nearly half of unique spike-specific TCRs reportedly recognized epitopes outside regions mutated in the B.1.351 and B.1.1.7 variants. The 56-69-year group was small, and its depth increase did not reach significance, likely because of low power. Only five to seven AZD1222 recipients were SARS-CoV-2 seropositive at baseline, limiting conclusions about previously exposed vaccinees. Most participants were white British and females outnumbered males, and the authors suggested that clonal diversity may have been underestimated. The vaccine-associated CD4 TCRs covered the entire spike protein, and the dominant responses fell in regions 160-218 and 743-854. No day 14 peak-response samples were available, so repertoires were characterized only after the peak T cell response.

In the case of this clone: The clone's antigen remains unknown. Nothing much larger sits one base from this clone, and base qualities are not available.

Reading from cysteine to phenylalanine, the CDR3 counts 14 amino acids. The CDR3 DNA has 42 bases and is translated from base 1. Reading the germline V gene gives CDR1 MNHNS and CDR2 SASEGT. Deletion took 0 bases off V and 5 bases off J, with a span of 10 bases between the germline ends. Sequenced material: peripheral blood, taken 28 days after the second AZD1222 dose. In this chain, TRBV6-1 is recombined with TRBJ1-2, with TRBD1 perhaps the D gene, on 5 matching bases. This sequence originates from an adult who received the AZD1222 COVID-19 vaccine. The CDR3: CASSEAQGLYGYTF. The bases read TGTGCCAGCAGTGAAGCGCAGGGCCTGTATGGCTACACCTTC.